This TCR beta chain was sequenced in a study of blood T cell repertoires in COVID-19. Looking at the study overall: Samples taken during acute and convalescent COVID-19 were collected in the United States, Italy and Spain.

The CDR3 is 14 amino acids. J lost 6 bases, V lost 0 bases, and 2 bases had no gene match. CDR1 is SGHNT, CDR2 YYREEE, per germline (reference sequence). This table comes from immunoSEQ multiplex PCR, and its TCRdb copy is limited to in-frame clones, with some not included. The data hold approximately 50,000 clones, with around 85% observed a single time. The gene calls are TRBV5-4 and TRBJ2-4; TRBD2 matches at 8 bases. This sequence originates from a man in his sixties with acute or convalescent COVID-19. Sequenced material: peripheral blood. The CDR3 spells CASSLDRGGNIQYF. The CDR3 DNA sequence: TGTGCCAGCAGCTTGGATCGGGGGGGAAACATTCAGTACTTC.